What follows are 6 T cell receptor beta chains derived from one specimen sequenced in a study of glioma-infiltrating T cells. Amplification of TCR alpha and beta CDR3 regions from RNA used iRepertoire nested multiplex PCR. TCRdb reprocessed the multiplex PCR reads via MiXCR and lists one record per CDR3 protein. Among some 110,000 distinct CDR3 sequences listed, roughly 20% were seen once. The sample consisted of glioma tissue, nonneoplastic brain tissue, or PBMCs (not recorded which). All receptors come from a human donor with low-grade glioma or glioblastoma, undergoing nonglioma brain surgery, or in good health (not recorded which).

This clonotype was recorded at least ten times. The chain uses TRBV28 and TRBJ1-4; D remains ambiguous. Trimming stripped 8 bases from V and 4 bases from J, with 14 bases between. The CDR3 runs 14 residues. CDR1 MDHEN and CDR2 SYDVKM come from the germline V gene. The CDR3 nucleotides are TGTGCCAGCTCTTCCGGAGGGTATAATGAAAAACTGTTTTTT. Amino acid sequence: CASSSGGYNEKLFF.

This clonotype showed up many times. The chain is built from TRBV7-2 and TRBJ2-1, with 9 positions matching TRBD2. The CDR3 loop spans 15 amino acids. CDR1 is SGHTA, CDR2 FQGNSA, per germline. V dropped 4 bases and J dropped 2; count of bases not matched to a gene: 3. The chain's CDR3 is CASSSRLAAYNEQFF. The CDR3 DNA reads as TGTGCCAGCAGCTCGCGACTAGCGGCCTACAATGAGCAGTTCTTC.

In DNA form, the CDR3 reads TGCGCCAGCGACTTAGCGGCCGACACAGATACGCAGTATTTT. It encodes CASDLAADTDTQYF. V is TRBV10-2 and J is TRBJ2-3, with D possibly being TRBD2 (6 bases). CDR3 length: 14 residues. From germline, CDR1 is WSHSY and CDR2 SAAADI. V was shortened by 8 bases and J by 2 bases, with 14 bases between the two germline ends.

On this clonotype itself: A read error is possible here, since a much larger clone lies one base away. The chain links TRBV19 to TRBJ2-3; no clear D gene. Germline CDR1 and CDR2: LNHDA and SQIVND (reference sequence). Between the trimmed V and J ends, which lost 3 bases and 7 bases, there was a span of 11 bases. The CDR3 has 13 residues. CDR3: CASSIQRSNTQYF. The DNA of the CDR3 is TGTGCCAGTAGTATTCAAAGGTCAAATACGCAGTATTTT. The full variable domain, in which reference TRBV19 and TRBJ2-3 provide the parts outside the CDR3, is DGGITQSPKYLFRKEGQNVTLSCEQNLNHDAMYWYRQDPGQGLRLIYYSQIVNDFQKGDIAEGYSVSREKKESFPLTVTSAQKNPTAFYLCASSIQRSNTQYFGPGTRLTVL.

The table lists this clonotype with many counts. This chain joins TRBV7-2 and TRBJ2-7; D not certain. Trimming left V 1 base short and J 7 bases short, with 11 bases between. Germline loops: CDR1 SGHTA, CDR2 FQGNSA. There are 13 residues in the CDR3. The CDR3 DNA follows: TGTGCCAGCAGCTTAGTCCACTTCGGGGAGCAGTACTTC. It yields the protein CASSLVHFGEQYF.

Comments on this clonotype: The conserved phenylalanine or tryptophan is not found at the CDR3 terminus, so this likely reflects a read error. This chain links TRBV30 with TRBJ2-5; D unresolved. The germline CDR1 and CDR2 sequences are GTSNPN and SVGIG (reference sequence). This CDR3 is built from 15 residues. Deletions cut 2 bases from V and 4 bases from J, with 17 bases between. For the CDR3, the DNA is TGTGCCTGGAGTCCCAGTAATTTTGCAGGAGAGACCCAGTACTCC. Amino acid sequence: CAWSPSNFAGETQYS.